Listed here are 11 T cell receptor beta chains from one sample, sequenced in a study of CD8 T cells in ankylosing spondylitis. A single record per CDR3 protein comes from TCRdb applying MiXCR to the 5' RACE reads. The data contain tens of thousands of distinct CDR3 sequences, over 5.5% of them singletons. Sequencing used blood, either unsorted or a sorted T cell fraction (not recorded which). Source of these receptors: a male donor with ankylosing spondylitis or in good health (not recorded which).

This clonotype was observed at least ten times. The chain is built from TRBV20-1 and TRBJ2-1, with D possibly TRBD2 on 6 matching bases. V lost 6 bases to trimming and J lost 0 bases, with 33 bases between them. The CDR3 runs to 21 residues. The V gene's germline CDR1 is DFQATT and CDR2 SNEGSKA (reference sequence). The DNA for the CDR3 is TGCAGTGCGGAGGAGGGGACCCGGATCTCTAGCGACTTTAACTCCTACAATGAGCAGTTCTTC. It yields the protein CSAEEGTRISSDFNSYNEQFF.

This clonotype was seen repeatedly, ten times or more. The junction departs from germline at one end; a sequencing error may be responsible. This chain connects TRBV20-1 to TRBJ1-5, with D perhaps matching TRBD1 (6 bases). CDR3 length: 15 amino acids. Germline V CDR1 and CDR2: DFQATT, SNEGSKA (reference sequence). CDR3 protein: CSAKTTGALNQPHHF. CDR3 nucleotide sequence: TGCAGTGCTAAAACGACGGGGGCCTTAAATCAGCCCCATCATTTT.

This clonotype was detected many times. The rearrangement joins TRBV20-1 to TRBJ2-3; 7 bases are a match to TRBD2. Germline assignment: CDR1 DFQATT and CDR2 SNEGSKA (reference sequence). There are 13 residues in the CDR3. This chain's CDR3 is CSATSEYTDTQYF. CDR3 coding DNA: TGCAGCGCAACTAGCGAGTACACAGATACGCAGTATTTT.

This clonotype was seen many times. This chain connects TRBV5-1 to TRBJ1-1; TRBD1 is a possible D gene (6 bases). Germline loops: CDR1 SGHRS, CDR2 YFSETQ. Trimming cost V 4 bases and J 4 bases, with 17 bases left between them. The CDR3 has 15 residues. The CDR3 here is CASSTLGGQSTEAFF. The CDR3 bases are TGCGCCAGCAGCACGCTCGGGGGGCAAAGCACTGAAGCTTTCTTT.

This clonotype has ten or more counts. CDR3 sequence (DNA): TGTGCCAGCAGCGTACGGCAGGGTACCTACGAGCAGTACTTC. Translating gives CASSVRQGTYEQYF. This chain links TRBV9 with TRBJ2-7; maybe TRBD1 (5 bases). The CDR3 has 14 amino acids. The germline V gene has CDR1 SGDLS and CDR2 YYNGEE. Trimming removed 1 base from V and 2 bases from J, with 10 bases in between.

This clonotype has ten or more counts. The rearrangement links TRBV12-3 or TRBV12-4 to TRBJ1-2, with TRBD1 as a possible D gene (5 bases). V lost 4 bases, J lost 8 bases, and 11 bases lay in between. The CDR3 has 12 amino acids. DNA for the CDR3: TGTGCCAGCAGTTGGCGAGGGGACGGCTACACCTTC. Translation gives CASSWRGDGYTF.

This clonotype has a count of ten or more. This chain joins TRBV11-2 and TRBJ2-1; 8 positions agree with TRBD2. Losses at the gene ends were 5 bases for V and 2 bases for J; bases not matched to a gene: 5. Germline V gene data show CDR1 as SGHAT and CDR2 as FQNNGV. This CDR3 comprises 15 residues. CDR3 in DNA: TGTGCCAGCAGCCGACCGGGACTAGCCTACAATGAGCAGTTCTTC. Translating it yields CASSRPGLAYNEQFF.

In this sample, this clonotype turned up a few times. The rearrangement joins TRBV6-5 to TRBJ1-1, with 8 bases that match TRBD1. The J segment lost 6 bases and the V segment lost 8 bases, leaving 17 bases of the junction unmatched. CDR3 length: 16 amino acids. Germline V gene sequence: CDR1 MNHEY, CDR2 SVGAGI. CDR3 loop: CASSFILDRAAAEAFF. In DNA form, the CDR3 reads TGTGCCAGCTCCTTCATCCTGGACAGGGCCGCGGCTGAAGCTTTCTTT.

In this sample, this clonotype turned up many times. The chain has TRBV15 and TRBJ2-3, with 9 bases that match TRBD1. Looked up from germline, CDR1 is LNHNV and CDR2 is YYDKDF (reference sequence). The CDR3 totals 14 residues. V lost 3 bases, J lost 6 bases, and 4 bases stayed unmatched. DNA for the CDR3: TGTGCCACCAGCAGCCGACAGGGGGGGGATACGCAGTATTTT. It specifies CATSSRQGGDTQYF.

This clonotype was counted ten times or more. The chain uses TRBV5-4 and TRBJ2-5, with D perhaps matching TRBD2 (7 bases). CDR3 size: 15 residues. Trimming cost V 6 bases and J 4 bases, with 19 bases left between them. Germline CDR1 reads SGHNT; CDR2 reads YYREEE (reference sequence). CDR3 residues: CASTPPEGGRETQYF. The CDR3 DNA reads TGTGCCAGCACCCCCCCGGAGGGGGGGCGAGAGACCCAGTACTTC. Filled out from reference TRBV5-4 and TRBJ2-5, the complete variable domain reads ETGVTQSPTHLIKTRGQQVTLRCSSQSGHNTVSWYQQALGQGPQFIFQYYREEENGRGNFPPRFSGLQFPNYSSELNVNALELDDSALYLCASTPPEGGRETQYFGPGTRLLVL.

This clonotype was detected ten times or more. This sequence joins TRBV24-1 and TRBJ1-3, with D unresolved. Trimming left V 9 bases short and J 4 bases short, with 6 bases between. In germline, CDR1 is KGHDR, CDR2 SFDVKD. The CDR3 loop spans 11 amino acids. CDR3 in DNA: TGTGCCACCTCAGGCGGAAACACCATATATTTT. It encodes CATSGGNTIYF.